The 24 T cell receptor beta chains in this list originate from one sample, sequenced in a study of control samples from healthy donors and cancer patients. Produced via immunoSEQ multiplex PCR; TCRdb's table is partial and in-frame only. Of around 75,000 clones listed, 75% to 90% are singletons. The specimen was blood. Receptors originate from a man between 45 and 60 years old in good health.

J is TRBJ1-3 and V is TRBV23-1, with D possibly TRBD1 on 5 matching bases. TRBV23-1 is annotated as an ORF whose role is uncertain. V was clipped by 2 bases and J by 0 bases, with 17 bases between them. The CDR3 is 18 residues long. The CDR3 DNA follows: TGCGCCAGCAGTCAACCAGAGTACAGGTTCTTCTCTGGAAACACCATATATTTT. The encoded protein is CASSQPEYRFFSGNTIYF.

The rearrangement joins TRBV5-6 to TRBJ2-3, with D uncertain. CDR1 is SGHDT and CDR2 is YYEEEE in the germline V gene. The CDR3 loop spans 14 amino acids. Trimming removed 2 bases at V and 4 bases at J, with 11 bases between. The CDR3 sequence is CASSFGPSPDTQYF. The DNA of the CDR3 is TGTGCCAGCAGCTTTGGACCCTCCCCAGATACGCAGTATTTT.

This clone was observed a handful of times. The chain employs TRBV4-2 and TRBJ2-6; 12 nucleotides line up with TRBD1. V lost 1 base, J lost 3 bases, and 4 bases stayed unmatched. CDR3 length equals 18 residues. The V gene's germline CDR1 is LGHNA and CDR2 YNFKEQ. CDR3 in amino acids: CASSQVGQGAGGANVLTF. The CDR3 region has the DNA TGTGCCAGCAGCCAAGTGGGACAGGGGGCAGGTGGGGCCAACGTCCTGACTTTC.

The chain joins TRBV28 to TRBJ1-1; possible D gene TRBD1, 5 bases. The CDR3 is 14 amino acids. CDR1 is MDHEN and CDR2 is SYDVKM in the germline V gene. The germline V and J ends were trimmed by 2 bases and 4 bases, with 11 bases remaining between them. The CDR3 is CASSLGGVATEAFF. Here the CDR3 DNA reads TGTGCCAGCAGTTTAGGGGGGGTGGCCACTGAAGCTTTCTTT.

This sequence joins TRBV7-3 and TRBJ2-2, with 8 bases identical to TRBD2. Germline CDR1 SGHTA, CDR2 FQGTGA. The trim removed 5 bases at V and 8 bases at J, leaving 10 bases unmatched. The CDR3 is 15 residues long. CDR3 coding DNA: TGTGCCAGCAGCCCCAATTCCGGGGGGGGTGGGGAGCTGTTTTTT. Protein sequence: CASSPNSGGGGELFF. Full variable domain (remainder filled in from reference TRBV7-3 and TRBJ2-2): GAGVSQTPSNKVTEKGKYVELRCDPISGHTALYWYRQSLGQGPEFLIYFQGTGAADDSGLPNDRFFAVRPEGSVSTLKIQRTERGDSAVYLCASSPNSGGGGELFFGEGSRLTVL.

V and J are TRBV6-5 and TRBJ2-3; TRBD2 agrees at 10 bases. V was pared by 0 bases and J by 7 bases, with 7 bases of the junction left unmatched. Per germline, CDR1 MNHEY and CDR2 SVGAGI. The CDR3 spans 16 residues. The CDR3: CASSYSLASGRYTQYF. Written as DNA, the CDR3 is TGTGCCAGCAGTTACTCGCTCGCTAGCGGGAGATATACGCAGTATTTT.

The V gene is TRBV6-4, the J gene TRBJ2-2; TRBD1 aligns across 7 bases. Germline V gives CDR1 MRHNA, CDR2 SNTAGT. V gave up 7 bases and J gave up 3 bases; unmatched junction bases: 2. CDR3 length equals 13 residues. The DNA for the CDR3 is TGTGCCAGCATGCAGGGGGACACCGGGGAGCTGTTTTTT. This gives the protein CASMQGDTGELFF.

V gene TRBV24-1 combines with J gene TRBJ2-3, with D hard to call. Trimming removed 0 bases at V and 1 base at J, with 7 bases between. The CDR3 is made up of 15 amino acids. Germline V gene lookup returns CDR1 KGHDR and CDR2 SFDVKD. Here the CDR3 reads CATSDLLPGTDTQYF. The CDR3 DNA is TGTGCCACCAGTGATTTGCTACCCGGCACAGATACGCAGTATTTT.

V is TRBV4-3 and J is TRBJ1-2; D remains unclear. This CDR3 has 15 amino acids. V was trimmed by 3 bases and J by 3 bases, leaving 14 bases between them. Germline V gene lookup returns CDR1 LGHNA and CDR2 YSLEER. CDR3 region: CASSQLSEIDYGYTF. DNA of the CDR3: TGCGCCAGCAGCCAGCTCTCCGAAATAGACTATGGCTACACCTTC.

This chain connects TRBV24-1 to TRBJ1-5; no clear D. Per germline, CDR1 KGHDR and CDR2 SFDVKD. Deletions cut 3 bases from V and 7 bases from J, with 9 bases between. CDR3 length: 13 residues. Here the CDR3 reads CATSDGGLQPQHF. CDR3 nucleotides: TGTGCCACCAGTGATGGAGGGTTGCAGCCCCAGCATTTT.

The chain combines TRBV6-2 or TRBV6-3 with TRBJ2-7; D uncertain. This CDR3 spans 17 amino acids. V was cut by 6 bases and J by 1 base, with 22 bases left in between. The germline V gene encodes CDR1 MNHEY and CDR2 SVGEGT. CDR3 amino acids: CASSRAYKPTVSYEQYF. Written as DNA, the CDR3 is TGTGCCAGCAGCCGAGCCTACAAGCCGACGGTATCCTACGAGCAGTACTTC.

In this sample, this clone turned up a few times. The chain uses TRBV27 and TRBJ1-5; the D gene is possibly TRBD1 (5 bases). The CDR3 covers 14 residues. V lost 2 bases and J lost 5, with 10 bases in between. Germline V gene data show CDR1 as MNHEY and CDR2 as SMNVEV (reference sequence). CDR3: CASSLQGADQPQHF. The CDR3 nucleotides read TGTGCCAGCAGTTTACAAGGGGCTGATCAGCCCCAGCATTTT.

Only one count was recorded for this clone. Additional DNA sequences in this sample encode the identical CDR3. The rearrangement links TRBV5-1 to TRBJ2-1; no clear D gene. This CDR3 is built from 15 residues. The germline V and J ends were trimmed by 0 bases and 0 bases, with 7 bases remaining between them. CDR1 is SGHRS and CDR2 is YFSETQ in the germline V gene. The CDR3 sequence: CASSLDLSSYNEQFF. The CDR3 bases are TGCGCCAGCAGCTTGGACTTGAGCTCCTACAATGAGCAGTTCTTC.

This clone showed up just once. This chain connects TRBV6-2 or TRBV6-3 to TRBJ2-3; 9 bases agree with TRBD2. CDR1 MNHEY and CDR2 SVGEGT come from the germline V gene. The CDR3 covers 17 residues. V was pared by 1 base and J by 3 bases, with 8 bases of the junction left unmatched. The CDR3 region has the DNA TGTGCCAGCAGTTACTTCGGTAGCGGGGGAGTAACAGATACGCAGTATTTT. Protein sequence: CASSYFGSGGVTDTQYF.

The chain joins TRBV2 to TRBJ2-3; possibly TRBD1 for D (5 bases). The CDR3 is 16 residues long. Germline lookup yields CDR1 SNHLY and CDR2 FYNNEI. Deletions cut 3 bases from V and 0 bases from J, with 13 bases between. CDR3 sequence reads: CASSDRWGPSTDTQYF. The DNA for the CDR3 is TGTGCCAGCAGTGATCGGTGGGGCCCTAGCACAGATACGCAGTATTTT.

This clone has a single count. CDR3 residues: CASSGDDSNQPQHF. In nucleotides, the CDR3 is TGTGCCAGCAGCGGGGACGATAGCAATCAGCCCCAGCATTTT. The chain carries TRBV7-3 and TRBJ1-5; D perhaps matches TRBD1 (5 bases). The V end was cut by 5 bases, the J end by 0 bases, with 8 bases between. This CDR3 comprises 14 residues. The germline CDR1 and CDR2 sequences are SGHTA and FQGTGA.

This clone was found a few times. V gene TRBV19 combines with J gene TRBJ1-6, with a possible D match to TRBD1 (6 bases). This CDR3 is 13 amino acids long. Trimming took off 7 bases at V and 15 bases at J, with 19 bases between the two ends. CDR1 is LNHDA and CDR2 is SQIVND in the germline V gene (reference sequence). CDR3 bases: TGTGCCAGTACCCGGGACGTACAGGGTGTCCTCCACTTT. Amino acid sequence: CASTRDVQGVLHF.

DNA of the CDR3: TGTGCCAGCAGCCGAGGACAGGGTGCCTTCTATGGCTACACCTTC. This translates into CASSRGQGAFYGYTF. V and J are TRBV14 and TRBJ1-2; TRBD1 agrees at 8 bases. This CDR3 has 15 residues. Germline-derived CDR1 and CDR2 are SGHDN and FVKESK. Trimming removed 4 bases from V and 4 bases from J; junction bases left unmatched: 8. Based on the CDR3 plus reference TRBV14 and TRBJ1-2, the full variable domain is EAGVTQFPSHSVIEKGQTVTLRCDPISGHDNLYWYRRVMGKEIKFLLHFVKESKQDESGMPNNRFLAERTGGTYSTLKVQPAELEDSGVYFCASSRGQGAFYGYTFGSGTRLTVV.

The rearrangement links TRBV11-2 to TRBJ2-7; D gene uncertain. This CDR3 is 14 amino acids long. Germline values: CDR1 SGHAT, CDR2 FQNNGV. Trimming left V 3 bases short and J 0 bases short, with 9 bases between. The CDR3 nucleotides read TGTGCCAGCAGCTTGACCGATTCCTCCTACGAGCAGTACTTC. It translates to CASSLTDSSYEQYF. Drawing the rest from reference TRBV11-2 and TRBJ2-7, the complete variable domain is EAGVAQSPRYKIIEKRQSVAFWCNPISGHATLYWYQQILGQGPKLLIQFQNNGVVDDSQLPKDRFSAERLKGVDSTLKIQPAKLEDSAVYLCASSLTDSSYEQYFGPGTRLTVT.

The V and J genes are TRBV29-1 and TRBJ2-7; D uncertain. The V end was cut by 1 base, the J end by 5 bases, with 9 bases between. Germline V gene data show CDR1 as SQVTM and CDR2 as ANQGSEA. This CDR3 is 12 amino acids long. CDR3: CSVEGDTDEQYF. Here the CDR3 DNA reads TGCAGCGTTGAAGGGGATACCGACGAGCAGTACTTC.

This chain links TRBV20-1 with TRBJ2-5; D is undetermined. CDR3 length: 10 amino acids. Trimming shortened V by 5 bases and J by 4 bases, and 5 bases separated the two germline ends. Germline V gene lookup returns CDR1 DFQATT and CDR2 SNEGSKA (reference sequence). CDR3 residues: CSAGRETQYF. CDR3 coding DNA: TGCAGTGCTGGACGAGAGACCCAGTACTTC.

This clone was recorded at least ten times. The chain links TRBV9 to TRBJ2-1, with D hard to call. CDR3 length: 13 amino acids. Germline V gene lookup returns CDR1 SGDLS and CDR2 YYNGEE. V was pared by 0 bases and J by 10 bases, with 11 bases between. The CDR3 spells CASSVAPGSEQFF. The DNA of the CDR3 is TGTGCCAGCAGCGTAGCCCCGGGTAGCGAGCAGTTCTTC.

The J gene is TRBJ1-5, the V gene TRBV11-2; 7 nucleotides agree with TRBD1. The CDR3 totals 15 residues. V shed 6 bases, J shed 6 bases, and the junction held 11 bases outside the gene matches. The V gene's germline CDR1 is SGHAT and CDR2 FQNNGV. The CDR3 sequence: CASRCRTGGSQPQHF. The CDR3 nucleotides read TGTGCCAGCAGGTGTAGGACAGGAGGGAGTCAGCCCCAGCATTTT.

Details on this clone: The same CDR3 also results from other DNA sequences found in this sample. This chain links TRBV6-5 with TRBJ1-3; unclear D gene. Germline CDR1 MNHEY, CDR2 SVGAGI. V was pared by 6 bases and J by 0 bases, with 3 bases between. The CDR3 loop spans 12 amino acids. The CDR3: CASRGSGNTIYF. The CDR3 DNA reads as TGTGCCAGCAGGGGCTCTGGAAACACCATATATTTT.